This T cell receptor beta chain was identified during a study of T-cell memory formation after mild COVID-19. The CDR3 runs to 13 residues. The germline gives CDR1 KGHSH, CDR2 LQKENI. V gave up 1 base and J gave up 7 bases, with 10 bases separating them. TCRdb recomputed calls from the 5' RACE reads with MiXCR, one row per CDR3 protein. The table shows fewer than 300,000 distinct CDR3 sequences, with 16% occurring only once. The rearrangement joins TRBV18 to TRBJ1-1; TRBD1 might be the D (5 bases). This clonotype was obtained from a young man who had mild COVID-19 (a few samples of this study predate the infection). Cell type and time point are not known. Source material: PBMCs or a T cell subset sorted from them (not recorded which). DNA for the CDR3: TGTGCCAGCTCACCACGAGACAGATATGAAGCTTTCTTT. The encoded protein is CASSPRDRYEAFF. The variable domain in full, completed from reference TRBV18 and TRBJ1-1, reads NAGVMQNPRHLVRRRGQEARLRCSPMKGHSHVYWYRQLPEEGLKFMVYLQKENIIDESGMPKERFSAEFPKEGPSILRIQQVVRGDSAAYFCASSPRDRYEAFFGQGTRLTVV.